Here is one T cell receptor beta chain with its context. Its antigen is still unknown. The data were obtained in a study of PD-L1 blockade in urothelial cancer. The sample's time point: pretreatment peripheral blood. V was pared by 3 bases and J by 2 bases, with 8 bases between. The CDR3 spans 13 residues. The germline CDR1 and CDR2 sequences are LNHDA and SQIVND (reference sequence). Using immunoSEQ multiplex PCR, the repertoire was profiled, and TCRdb retains in-frame clones only, with some absent. The table has approximately 100,000 clones, 89% seen once; the top ten hold about 0.89%. Overall study findings and caveats: Patients with below-median pretreatment blood clonality survived longer.

The TCR was taken from a woman aged 80 or over with urothelial cancer. The chain joins TRBV19 to TRBJ2-7, with a weak D call TRBD1 (5 bases). This specimen consisted of PBMCs, obtained around atezolizumab (anti-PD-L1) treatment. The CDR3 is CASSILGAYEQYF. CDR3 DNA sequence: TGTGCCAGTAGTATCTTAGGGGCCTACGAGCAGTACTTC.